The next 22 T cell receptor beta chains were all read from a single sample in a study of blood T cell repertoires in COVID-19. TCRdb's copy holds only in-frame clones and misses some; the assay was immunoSEQ multiplex PCR. The table lists some 75,000 clones, roughly four fifths of them singletons. Sequenced sample: peripheral blood. The receptors shown here come from a woman aged 80 or over with active or convalescent COVID-19.

The chain couples TRBV29-1 to TRBJ2-7, with D hard to call. CDR3 length: 11 residues. V lost 5 bases to trimming and J lost 3 bases, with 8 bases between them. Per germline, CDR1 SQVTM and CDR2 ANQGSEA. For the CDR3, the DNA is TGCAGCGTTCGGTCAGGCTACGAGCAGTACTTC. Translation: CSVRSGYEQYF.

This clone was picked up one time. The chain links TRBV9 to TRBJ2-5; D call uncertain. V lost 0 bases to trimming and J lost 2 bases, with 8 bases between them. Germline V gives CDR1 SGDLS, CDR2 YYNGEE. The CDR3 totals 14 residues. The CDR3 loop is CASSVEATQETQYF. In DNA, the CDR3 is TGTGCCAGCAGCGTAGAAGCGACTCAAGAGACCCAGTACTTC.

The J gene is TRBJ1-6, the V gene TRBV5-1, with TRBD1 identical over 7 bases. V trimming: 3 bases; J trimming: 9 bases; junction bases outside the gene matches: 9. The CDR3 contains 15 residues. The germline V gene encodes CDR1 SGHRS and CDR2 YFSETQ. The CDR3 spells CASSSTVTGRSPLHF. The CDR3 DNA reads as TGCGCCAGCAGCTCCACGGTGACAGGGCGTTCACCCCTCCACTTT.

V and J are TRBV6-2 or TRBV6-3 and TRBJ2-2; D ambiguous. V was trimmed by 3 bases and J by 7 bases, leaving 12 bases between them. The germline V gene encodes CDR1 MNHEY and CDR2 SVGEGT. The CDR3 contains 14 residues. CDR3 sequence reads: CASSYFHRSGELFF. CDR3 nucleotide sequence: TGTGCCAGCAGTTATTTCCATAGGAGCGGGGAGCTGTTTTTT.

As for this clone: The junction differs from germline at one of its ends, possibly a read error. The rearrangement joins TRBV7-7 to TRBJ2-5, with 8 positions matching TRBD1. The germline V gene encodes CDR1 SSHAT and CDR2 FNYEAQ (reference sequence). The CDR3 is 14 residues long. The CDR3 loop reads CASSLTGERETQYF. The CDR3 DNA follows: TGTGCTAGCAGCCTGACAGGGGAGAGGGAGACCCAGTACTTC.

The chain recombines TRBV7-2 with TRBJ2-2, with 10 positions matching TRBD2. The germline gives CDR1 SGHTA, CDR2 FQGNSA. Trimming removed 7 bases from V and 7 bases from J; junction bases left unmatched: 6. The CDR3 contains 14 residues. In nucleotides, the CDR3 is TGTGCCAGCAAAAGAGCGGGGGGGAGCGGGGAGCTGTTTTTT. Translation gives CASKRAGGSGELFF.

The V gene is TRBV2, the J gene TRBJ1-1; 9 bases line up with TRBD1. The germline V gene has CDR1 SNHLY and CDR2 FYNNEI. The CDR3 consists of 12 residues. The trim removed 6 bases at V and 12 bases at J, leaving 8 bases unmatched. CDR3 in DNA: TGTGCCAGCAGAAACAGGGGGCCTCAGACTTTCTTT. Encoded protein: CASRNRGPQTFF.

The gene calls are TRBV6-4 and TRBJ2-5; tentative D call: TRBD2 (5 bases). Germline-derived CDR1 and CDR2 are MRHNA and SNTAGT. V lost 6 bases and J lost 2, with 10 bases in between. The CDR3 runs 13 residues. Here the CDR3 reads CASRPGMQETQYF. The CDR3 DNA reads TGTGCCAGCAGGCCCGGGATGCAAGAGACCCAGTACTTC.

The gene calls are TRBV27 and TRBJ2-7; 9 nucleotides align to TRBD1. The CDR3 is made up of 14 amino acids. CDR1 and CDR2 from the germline V gene are MNHEY and SMNVEV (reference sequence). V trimming: 0 bases; J trimming: 3 bases; junction bases outside the gene matches: 0. CDR3 in amino acids: CASSLSTGGYEQYF. CDR3 in DNA: TGTGCCAGCAGTTTATCGACAGGGGGCTACGAGCAGTACTTC.

The chain recombines TRBV7-2 with TRBJ2-1; perhaps TRBD2 as D (6 bases). The CDR3 totals 14 residues. CDR1 and CDR2 from the germline V gene are SGHTA and FQGNSA. Deletions cut 10 bases from V and 3 bases from J, with 16 bases between. The CDR3 loop is CATRPPGVYNEQFF. As DNA, the CDR3 is TGTGCCACTCGCCCCCCGGGGGTCTACAATGAGCAGTTCTTC.

The gene calls are TRBV27 and TRBJ2-2, with 9 bases that match TRBD2. The CDR3 covers 15 residues. The ends lost 6 bases at V and 3 bases at J; junction bases unmatched: 5. Germline V CDR1 and CDR2: MNHEY, SMNVEV (reference sequence). As DNA, the CDR3 is TGTGCCAGCAGCGAGACTAGCGGATACACCGGGGAGCTGTTTTTT. Translating gives CASSETSGYTGELFF.

The CDR3 DNA follows: TGCAGCGTTGAGGGCGGGGGGGTTAGCACAGATACGCAGTATTTT. Protein product: CSVEGGGVSTDTQYF. The chain joins TRBV29-1 to TRBJ2-3, with 9 bases fitting TRBD2. There are 15 residues in the CDR3. Germline CDR1 reads SQVTM; CDR2 reads ANQGSEA. Germline trimming cut 3 bases from V and 0 bases from J; bases unmatched to any gene: 4.

This sequence joins TRBV28 and TRBJ1-2, with 7 bases aligning to TRBD1. From germline, CDR1 is MDHEN and CDR2 SYDVKM. Trimming at V came to 0 bases and at J to 0 bases, leaving 7 bases not matched to a gene. The CDR3 length is 17 residues. This chain's CDR3 is CASSLWIRDRTNYGYTF. The CDR3, as DNA: TGTGCCAGCAGTTTATGGATAAGGGACAGAACTAACTATGGCTACACCTTC.

This clone was recorded a few times. The rearrangement links TRBV11-1 to TRBJ1-3; the D gene is possibly TRBD1 (6 bases). Germline CDR1 is SGHAT and CDR2 is FQDESV (reference sequence). The ends were cut back, 5 bases at V and 0 bases at J, with 14 bases in the middle. This CDR3 region has 16 residues. CDR3 region: CASSQDRLNSGNTIYF. CDR3 DNA sequence: TGTGCCAGCAGCCAGGACAGATTGAACTCTGGAAACACCATATATTTT.

J is TRBJ1-2 and V is TRBV19; possibly TRBD1 for D (5 bases). This CDR3 region has 11 residues. Germline CDR1 reads LNHDA; CDR2 reads SQIVND (reference sequence). V was clipped by 7 bases and J by 4 bases, with 7 bases between them. The CDR3: CASTGLYGYTF. The DNA of the CDR3 is TGTGCCAGTACGGGACTCTATGGCTACACCTTC.

This chain links TRBV20-1 with TRBJ2-7; 8 positions agree with TRBD2. V trimming: 3 bases; J trimming: 4 bases; junction bases outside the gene matches: 8. Germline-derived CDR1 and CDR2 are DFQATT and SNEGSKA (reference sequence). This CDR3 has 14 amino acids. CDR3 bases: TGCAGTGCTAGTTTTCGGGGGGGCCGATACGAGCAGTACTTC. Residues: CSASFRGGRYEQYF.

The chain is built from TRBV9 and TRBJ1-3, with 8 bases lining up with TRBD1. CDR3 size: 15 residues. With V trimmed by 4 bases and J by 1 base, 4 bases remained unmatched. Germline V gene lookup returns CDR1 SGDLS and CDR2 YYNGEE. CDR3 DNA sequence: TGTGCCAGCAGCCCTACAGGGGGATCTGGAAACACCATATATTTT. Its translation: CASSPTGGSGNTIYF.

This clone was seen a few times. The V gene is TRBV9, the J gene TRBJ2-3, with TRBD1 as a possible D gene (5 bases). Trimming took 0 bases from V and 4 from J, leaving 12 bases between them. The germline gives CDR1 SGDLS, CDR2 YYNGEE. This CDR3 comprises 15 residues. CDR3 bases: TGTGCCAGCAGCGTAGACATCAGGGCGTCAGATACGCAGTATTTT. Translating it yields CASSVDIRASDTQYF.

The chain uses TRBV30 and TRBJ1-2; 8 positions agree with TRBD1. CDR3 length: 15 amino acids. Trimming removed 0 bases from V and 4 bases from J; junction bases left unmatched: 7. Germline assignment: CDR1 GTSNPN and CDR2 SVGIG (reference sequence). The CDR3 is CAWSVPRQGSYGYTF. The CDR3 DNA reads TGTGCCTGGAGTGTACCAAGACAGGGGAGCTATGGCTACACCTTC.

A few counts support this clone. J is TRBJ2-5 and V is TRBV7-9; 8 bases fit TRBD1. With 5 bases clipped from V and 5 bases from J, the junction kept 10 bases outside the gene matches. Germline V gene lookup returns CDR1 SEHNR and CDR2 FQNEAQ (reference sequence). This CDR3 contains 15 residues. CDR3 sequence reads: CASSPRDRSRETQYF. The CDR3 DNA sequence: TGTGCCAGCAGCCCGCGGGACAGGTCCCGGGAGACCCAGTACTTC.

CDR3 residues: CASSFWGAGTQGQYF. In DNA, the CDR3 is TGTGCCAGCAGCTTTTGGGGAGCGGGGACACAGGGGCAGTACTTC. V is TRBV5-6 and J is TRBJ2-7; the D gene is possibly TRBD2 (7 bases). The CDR3 consists of 15 residues. V lost 2 bases to trimming and J lost 9 bases, with 21 bases between them. Looked up from germline, CDR1 is SGHDT and CDR2 is YYEEEE.

The chain uses TRBV7-2 and TRBJ2-5; a weak D match, TRBD2 (5 bases). The CDR3 runs to 14 residues. Germline values: CDR1 SGHTA, CDR2 FQGNSA. V was shortened by 0 bases and J by 3 bases, with 8 bases between the two germline ends. The CDR3 spells CASSLASGEETQYF. The CDR3 region has the DNA TGTGCCAGCAGCTTAGCCAGCGGAGAAGAGACCCAGTACTTC.